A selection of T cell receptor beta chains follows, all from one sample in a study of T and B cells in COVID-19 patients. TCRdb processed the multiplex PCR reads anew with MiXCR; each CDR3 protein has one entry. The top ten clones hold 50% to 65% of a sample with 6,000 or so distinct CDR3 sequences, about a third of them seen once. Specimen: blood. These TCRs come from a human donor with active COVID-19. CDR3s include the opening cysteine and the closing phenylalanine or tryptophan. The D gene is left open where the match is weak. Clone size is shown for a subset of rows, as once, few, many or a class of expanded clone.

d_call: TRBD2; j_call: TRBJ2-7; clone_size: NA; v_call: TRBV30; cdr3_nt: TGTGCCTGGGCCCGGCAGACTAGCGGCCTCTACGAGCAGTACTTC; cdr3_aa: CAWARQTSGLYEQYF
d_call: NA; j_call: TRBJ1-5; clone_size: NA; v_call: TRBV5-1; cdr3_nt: TGCGCCAGCAGCTTTACGGGGGGAGCTCAGCCCCAGCATTTT; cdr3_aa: CASSFTGGAQPQHF
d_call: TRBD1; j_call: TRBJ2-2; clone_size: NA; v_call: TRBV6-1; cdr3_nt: TGTGCCAGCAGTGGAGACGGGACAGGGCTCACCGGGGAGCTGTTTTTT; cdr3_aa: CASSGDGTGLTGELFF
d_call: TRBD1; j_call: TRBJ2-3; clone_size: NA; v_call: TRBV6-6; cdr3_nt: TGTGCCAGCAGTAGTTACAGGGGTTCCCTTGGGGCAGATACGCAGTATTTT; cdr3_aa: CASSSYRGSLGADTQYF
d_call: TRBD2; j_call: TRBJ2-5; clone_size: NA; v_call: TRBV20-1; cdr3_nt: TGCAGTGCTCCTTTAGCGGGAGAAGAGACCCAGTACTTC; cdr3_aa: CSAPLAGEETQYF
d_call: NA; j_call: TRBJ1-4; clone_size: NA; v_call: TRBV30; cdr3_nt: TGTGCCTGCCCCCGGGGGATTGATGAAAAACTGTTTTTT; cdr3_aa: CACPRGIDEKLFF
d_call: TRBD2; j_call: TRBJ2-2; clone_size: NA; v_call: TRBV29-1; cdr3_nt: TGCAGCGGGGGACTAGCGGGAGGGGCCCACACCGGGGAGCTGTTTTTT; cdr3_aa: CSGGLAGGAHTGELFF
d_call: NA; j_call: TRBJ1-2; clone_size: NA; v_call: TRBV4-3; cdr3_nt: TGCGCCAGCAGCCAAGATGGCCAGGCCTATGGCTACACCTTC; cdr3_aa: CASSQDGQAYGYTF
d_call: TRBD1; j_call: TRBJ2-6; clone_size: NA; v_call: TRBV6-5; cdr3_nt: TGTGCCAGCAGTTGGGGACAGGGAAGGTCTGGGGCCAACGTCCTGACTTTC; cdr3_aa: CASSWGQGRSGANVLTF
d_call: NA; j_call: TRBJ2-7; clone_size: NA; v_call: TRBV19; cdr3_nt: TGTGCCAGTAGTAGGGGAAGCGGATACGAGCAGTACTTC; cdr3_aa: CASSRGSGYEQYF
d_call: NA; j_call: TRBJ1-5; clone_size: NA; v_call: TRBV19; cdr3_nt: TGTGCCAGTAGTACCGTACAGGGCGGGAATCAGCCCCAGCATTTT; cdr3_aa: CASSTVQGGNQPQHF
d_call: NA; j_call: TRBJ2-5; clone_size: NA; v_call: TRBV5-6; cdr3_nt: TGTGCCAGCAGCACAAGACGGGTCCAAGAGACCCAGTACTTC; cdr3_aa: CASSTRRVQETQYF
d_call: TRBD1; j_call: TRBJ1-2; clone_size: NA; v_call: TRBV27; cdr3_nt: TGTGCCAGCAGTTTAGGGACAGGGCCTAACTATGGCTACACCTTC; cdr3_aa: CASSLGTGPNYGYTF
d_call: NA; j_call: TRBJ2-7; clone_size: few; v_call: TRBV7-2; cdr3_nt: TGTGCCAGCAGCTTAGGTTCCTACGAGCAGTACTTC; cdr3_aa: CASSLGSYEQYF
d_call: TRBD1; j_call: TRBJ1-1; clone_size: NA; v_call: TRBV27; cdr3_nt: TGTGCCAGCAGTTTATCGAGGGGCAGGGGGCACCCCGAAGCTTTCTTT; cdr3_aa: CASSLSRGRGHPEAFF
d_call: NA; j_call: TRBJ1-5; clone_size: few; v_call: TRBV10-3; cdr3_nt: TGTGCCATCAGTGAGTCAAGTGGAGCTCAGCCCCAGCATTTT; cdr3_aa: CAISESSGAQPQHF
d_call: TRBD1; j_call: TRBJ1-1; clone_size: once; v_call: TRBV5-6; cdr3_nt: TGTGCCAGCAGTCCGGGACAGGGGGCCACTGAAGCTTTCTTT; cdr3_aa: CASSPGQGATEAFF
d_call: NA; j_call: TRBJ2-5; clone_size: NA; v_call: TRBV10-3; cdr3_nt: TGTGCCATCAGTGGAGTAGGAGGGAGCCAAGAGACCCAGTACTTC; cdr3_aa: CAISGVGGSQETQYF
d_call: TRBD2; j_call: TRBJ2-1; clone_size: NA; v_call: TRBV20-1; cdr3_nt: TGCAGTGCTAGTTCGGCGGGAGCAGGCTACAATGAGCAGTTCTTC; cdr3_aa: CSASSAGAGYNEQFF
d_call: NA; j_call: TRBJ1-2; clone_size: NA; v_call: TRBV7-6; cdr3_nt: TGTGCCAGCAGCTTAGCTGGTTCGGGGGCTAACTATGGCTACACCTTC; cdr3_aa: CASSLAGSGANYGYTF
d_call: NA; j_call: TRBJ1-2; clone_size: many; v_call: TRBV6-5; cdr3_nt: TGTGCCGCCGCGAGTCAGCAGGGGAACTATGGCTACACCTTC; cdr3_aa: CAAASQQGNYGYTF
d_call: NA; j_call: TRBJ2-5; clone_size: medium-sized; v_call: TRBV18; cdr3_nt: TGTGCCAGCTCATCCGGACGCCAAGAGACCCAGTACTTC; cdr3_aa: CASSSGRQETQYF
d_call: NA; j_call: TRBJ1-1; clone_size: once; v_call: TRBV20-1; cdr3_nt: TGCAGTGCTAGAGATTGGGGGGGCTGGAACACTGAAGCTTTCTTT; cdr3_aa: CSARDWGGWNTEAFF
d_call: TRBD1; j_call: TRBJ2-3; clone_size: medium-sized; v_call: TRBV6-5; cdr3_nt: TGTGCCACCCTAGGGACAGGGGGCACCTCGGATACGCAGTATTTT; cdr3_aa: CATLGTGGTSDTQYF
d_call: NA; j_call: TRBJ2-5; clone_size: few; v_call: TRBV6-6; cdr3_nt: TGTGCCAGCAGTCCGGAGCCCTTCCAAGAGACCCAGTACTTC; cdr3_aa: CASSPEPFQETQYF
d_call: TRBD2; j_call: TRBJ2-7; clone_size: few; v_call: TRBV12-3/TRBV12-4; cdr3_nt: TGTGCCAGCAGTTTAGGGCTAGCGGGTTCCTCCTACGAGCAGTACTTC; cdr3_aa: CASSLGLAGSSYEQYF